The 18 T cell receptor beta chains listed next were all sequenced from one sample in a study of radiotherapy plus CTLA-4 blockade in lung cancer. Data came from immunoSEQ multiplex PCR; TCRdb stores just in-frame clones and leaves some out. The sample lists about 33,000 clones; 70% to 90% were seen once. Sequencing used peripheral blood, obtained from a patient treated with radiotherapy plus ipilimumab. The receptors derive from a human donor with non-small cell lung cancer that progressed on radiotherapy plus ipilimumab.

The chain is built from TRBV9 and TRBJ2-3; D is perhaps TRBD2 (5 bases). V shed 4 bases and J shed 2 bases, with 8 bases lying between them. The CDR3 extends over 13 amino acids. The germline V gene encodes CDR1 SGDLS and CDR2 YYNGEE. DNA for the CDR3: TGTGCCAGCAGCCCCGGGATCACAGATACGCAGTATTTT. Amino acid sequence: CASSPGITDTQYF.

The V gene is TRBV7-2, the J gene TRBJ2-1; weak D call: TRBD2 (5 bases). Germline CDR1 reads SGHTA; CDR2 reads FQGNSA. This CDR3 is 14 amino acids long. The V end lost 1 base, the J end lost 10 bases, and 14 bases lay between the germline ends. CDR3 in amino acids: CASSLVGRAREQFF. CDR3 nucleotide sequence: TGTGCCAGCAGCTTAGTCGGGCGGGCGCGGGAGCAGTTCTTC. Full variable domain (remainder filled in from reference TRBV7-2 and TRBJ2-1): GAGVSQSPSNKVTEKGKDVELRCDPISGHTALYWYRQSLGQGLEFLIYFQGNSAPDKSGLPSDRFSAERTGGSVSTLTIQRTQQEDSAVYLCASSLVGRAREQFFGPGTRLTVL.

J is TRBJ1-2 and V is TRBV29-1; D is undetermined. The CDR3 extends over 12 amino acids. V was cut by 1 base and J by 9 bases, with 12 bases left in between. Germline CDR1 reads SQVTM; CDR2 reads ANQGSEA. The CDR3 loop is CSVEVPPGSYTF. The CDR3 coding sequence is TGCAGCGTTGAAGTCCCCCCGGGGAGCTACACCTTC.

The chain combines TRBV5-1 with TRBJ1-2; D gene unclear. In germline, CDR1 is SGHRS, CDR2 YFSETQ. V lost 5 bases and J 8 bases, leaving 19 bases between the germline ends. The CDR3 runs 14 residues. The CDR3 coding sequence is TGCGCCAGCAGACCTATGGAGGGAACGCGAGGCTACACCTTC. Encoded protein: CASRPMEGTRGYTF.

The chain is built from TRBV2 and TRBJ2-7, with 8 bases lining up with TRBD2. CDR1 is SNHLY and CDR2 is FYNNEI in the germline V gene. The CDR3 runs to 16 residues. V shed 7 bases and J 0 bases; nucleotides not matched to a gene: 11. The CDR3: CASIPPGTRGSYEQYF. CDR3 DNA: TGTGCCAGCATACCCCCCGGGACTAGGGGCTCCTACGAGCAGTACTTC.

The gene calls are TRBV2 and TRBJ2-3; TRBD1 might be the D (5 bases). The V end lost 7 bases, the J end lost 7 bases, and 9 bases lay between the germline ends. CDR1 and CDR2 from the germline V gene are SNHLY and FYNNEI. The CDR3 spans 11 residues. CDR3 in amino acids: CASTVDNTQYF. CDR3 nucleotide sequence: TGTGCCAGCACCGTGGACAATACGCAGTATTTT.

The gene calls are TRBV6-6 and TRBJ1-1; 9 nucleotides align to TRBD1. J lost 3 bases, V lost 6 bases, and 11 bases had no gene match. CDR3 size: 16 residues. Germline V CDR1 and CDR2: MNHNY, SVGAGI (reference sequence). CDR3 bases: TGTGCCAGCAGCCTGACCAGGACAGGGGTATACACTGAAGCTTTCTTT. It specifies CASSLTRTGVYTEAFF.

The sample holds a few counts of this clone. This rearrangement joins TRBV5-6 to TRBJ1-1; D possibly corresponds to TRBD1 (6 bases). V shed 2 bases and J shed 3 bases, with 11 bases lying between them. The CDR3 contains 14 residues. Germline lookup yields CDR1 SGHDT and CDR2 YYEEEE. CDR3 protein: CASSFADSYTEAFF. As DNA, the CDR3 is TGTGCCAGCAGCTTTGCGGACAGCTACACTGAAGCTTTCTTT.

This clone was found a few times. CDR3 residues: CASSEAQVRGRTEAFF. In DNA form, the CDR3 reads TGTGCCAGCAGTGAAGCTCAAGTCAGGGGGAGGACTGAAGCTTTCTTT. The chain employs TRBV6-1 and TRBJ1-1; 7 bases map to TRBD1. The CDR3 length is 16 residues. With 0 bases clipped from V and 5 bases from J, the junction kept 9 bases outside the gene matches. Germline assignment: CDR1 MNHNS and CDR2 SASEGT.

CDR3 in amino acids: CASSYRFSRDTQYF. The DNA for the CDR3 is TGTGCCAGCAGTTACCGATTTTCTAGGGATACGCAGTATTTT. The chain uses TRBV6-5 and TRBJ2-3, with unresolved D. Germline V gives CDR1 MNHEY, CDR2 SVGAGI. CDR3 size: 14 residues. Trimming took 2 bases from V and 6 from J, leaving 12 bases between them.

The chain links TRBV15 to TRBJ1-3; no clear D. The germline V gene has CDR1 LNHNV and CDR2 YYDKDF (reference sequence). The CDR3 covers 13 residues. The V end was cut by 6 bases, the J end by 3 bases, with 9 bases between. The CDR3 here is CATSGQLGNTIYF. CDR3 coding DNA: TGTGCCACCAGTGGGCAGCTTGGAAACACCATATATTTT. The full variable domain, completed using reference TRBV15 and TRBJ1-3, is DAMVIQNPRYQVTQFGKPVTLSCSQTLNHNVMYWYQQKSSQAPKLLFHYYDKDFNNEADTPDNFQSRRPNTSFCFLDIRSPGLGDTAMYLCATSGQLGNTIYFGEGSWLTVV.

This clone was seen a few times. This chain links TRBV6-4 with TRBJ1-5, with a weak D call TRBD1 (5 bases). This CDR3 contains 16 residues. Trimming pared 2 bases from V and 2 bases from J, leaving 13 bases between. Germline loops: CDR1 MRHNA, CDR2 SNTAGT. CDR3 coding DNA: TGTGCCAGCAGTGACGGCGGGCCGGGGGGCAATCAGCCCCAGCATTTT. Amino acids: CASSDGGPGGNQPQHF.

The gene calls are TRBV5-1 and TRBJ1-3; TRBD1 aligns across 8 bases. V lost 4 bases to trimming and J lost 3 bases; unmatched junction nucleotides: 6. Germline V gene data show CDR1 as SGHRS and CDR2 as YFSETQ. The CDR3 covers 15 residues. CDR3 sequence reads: CASSPQGAYGNTIYF. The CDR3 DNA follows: TGCGCCAGCAGCCCTCAGGGGGCATATGGAAACACCATATATTTT.

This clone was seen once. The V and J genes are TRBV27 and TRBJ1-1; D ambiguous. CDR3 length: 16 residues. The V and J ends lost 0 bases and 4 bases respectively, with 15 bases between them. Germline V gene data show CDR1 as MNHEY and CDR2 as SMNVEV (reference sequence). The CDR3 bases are TGTGCCAGCAGTTTATCCTCGGTCAATCGGGGCACTGAAGCTTTCTTT. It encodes CASSLSSVNRGTEAFF.

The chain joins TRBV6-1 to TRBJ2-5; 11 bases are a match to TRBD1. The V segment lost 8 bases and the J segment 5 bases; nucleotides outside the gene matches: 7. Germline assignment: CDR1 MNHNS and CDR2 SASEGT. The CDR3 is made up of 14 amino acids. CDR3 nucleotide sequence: TGTGCCAGCCGCCGGGACAGGGGGTATGAGACCCAGTACTTC. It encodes CASRRDRGYETQYF.

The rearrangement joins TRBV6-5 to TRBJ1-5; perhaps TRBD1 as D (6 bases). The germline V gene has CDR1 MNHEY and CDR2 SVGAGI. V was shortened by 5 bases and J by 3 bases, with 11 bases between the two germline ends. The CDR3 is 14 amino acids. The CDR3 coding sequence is TGTGCCAGCAGTAATACAGGGACCAATCAGCCCCAGCATTTT. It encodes CASSNTGTNQPQHF.

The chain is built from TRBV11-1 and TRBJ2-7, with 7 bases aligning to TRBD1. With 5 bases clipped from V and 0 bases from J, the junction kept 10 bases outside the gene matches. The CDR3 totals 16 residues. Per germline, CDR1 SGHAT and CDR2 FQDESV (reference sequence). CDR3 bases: TGTGCCAGCAGCCCGGGGAAGGGACAGAGCTCCTACGAGCAGTACTTC. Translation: CASSPGKGQSSYEQYF.

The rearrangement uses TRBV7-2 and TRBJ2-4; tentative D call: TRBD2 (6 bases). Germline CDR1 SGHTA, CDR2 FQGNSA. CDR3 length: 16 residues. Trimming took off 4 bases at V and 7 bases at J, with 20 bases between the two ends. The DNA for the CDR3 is TGTGCCAGCAGCTCCCGACTAGATGACCCGTACAACATTCAGTACTTC. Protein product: CASSSRLDDPYNIQYF.